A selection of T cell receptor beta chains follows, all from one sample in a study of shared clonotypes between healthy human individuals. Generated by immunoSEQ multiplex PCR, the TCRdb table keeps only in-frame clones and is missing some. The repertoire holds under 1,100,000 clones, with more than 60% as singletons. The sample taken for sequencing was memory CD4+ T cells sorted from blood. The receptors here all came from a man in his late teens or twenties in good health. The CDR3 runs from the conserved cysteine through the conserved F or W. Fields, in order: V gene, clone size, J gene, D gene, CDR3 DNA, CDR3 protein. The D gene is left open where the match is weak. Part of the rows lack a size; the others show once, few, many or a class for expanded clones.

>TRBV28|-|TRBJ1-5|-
TGTGCCAGCAGTTCTGGCAGGGGCGGGTATAGCAATCAGCCCCAGCATTTT
CASSSGRGGYSNQPQHF
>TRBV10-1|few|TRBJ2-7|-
TGCGCCAGCAGTGAGGCGTCAGGGGTAAAGCAGTACTTC
CASSEASGVKQYF
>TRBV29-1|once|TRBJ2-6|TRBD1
TGCAGCGTTGATGGGACAGGGGCAGGGGCCAACGCCCTGACTTTC
CSVDGTGAGANALTF
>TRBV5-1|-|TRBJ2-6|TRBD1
TGCGCCAGCAGGCTGGGACAGGGGTACTCTGGGGCCAACGTCCTGACTTTC
CASRLGQGYSGANVLTF
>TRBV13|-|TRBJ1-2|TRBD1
TGTGCCAGCAGCGTGAGACAGGGGGCCAAAGTGTATGGCTACACCTTC
CASSVRQGAKVYGYTF
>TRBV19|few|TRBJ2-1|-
TGTGCCAGTACCCTACGAGATGAGCAGTTCTTC
CASTLRDEQFF
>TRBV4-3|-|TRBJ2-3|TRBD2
TGCGCCAGCAGCCAAGACCCCCTAGCGGCCTTTCCCACAGATACGCAGTATTTT
CASSQDPLAAFPTDTQYF
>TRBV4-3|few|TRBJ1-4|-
TGCGCCAGCAGCCACACAACTAATGAAAAACTGTTTTTT
CASSHTTNEKLFF
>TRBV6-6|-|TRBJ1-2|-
TGTGCCAGCAGTTACGTGTTAGAGGGGTTCTATGGCTACACCTTC
CASSYVLEGFYGYTF
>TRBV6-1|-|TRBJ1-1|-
TGTGCCAGCAGGGGGGACCTGAACACTGAAGCTTTCTTT
CASRGDLNTEAFF
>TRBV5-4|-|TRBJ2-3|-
TGTGCCAGCAGCATCCTCCGGGACACAGATACGCAGTATTTT
CASSILRDTDTQYF
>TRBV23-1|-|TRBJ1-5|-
TGCGCCAGCAGTCCCCCCAGGGTGAGCGTTGGGTTTATTCCTCATTTT
CASSPPRVSVGFIPHF
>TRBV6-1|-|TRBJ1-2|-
TGTGCCAGCAGTGGGAGGAGTTCGGGGGTGGGCTACACCTTC
CASSGRSSGVGYTF
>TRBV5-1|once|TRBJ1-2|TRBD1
TGCGCCAGCAGTTCACAGGGGAACTATGGCTACACCTTC
CASSSQGNYGYTF
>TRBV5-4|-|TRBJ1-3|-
TGTGCCAGCAGCTTGGACTTCACCTCTGGAAACACCATATATTTT
CASSLDFTSGNTIYF
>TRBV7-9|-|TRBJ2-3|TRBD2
TGTGCCAGCAGCCTGGGGACTAGCGGCACAGATACGCAGTATTTT
CASSLGTSGTDTQYF
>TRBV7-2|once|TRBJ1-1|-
TGTGCCAGCAGCTTACAACAGGGCGCGACTGAAGCTTTCTTT
CASSLQQGATEAFF
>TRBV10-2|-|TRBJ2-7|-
TGCGCCAGCAGTGAGTATCTATACGAGCAGTACTTC
CASSEYLYEQYF
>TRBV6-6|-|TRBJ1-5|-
TGTGCCGGCCAAGTAACAGTGAATCAGCCCCAGCATTTT
CAGQVTVNQPQHF
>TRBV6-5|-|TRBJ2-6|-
TGTGCCAGTCGAACGTCTGGGGCCAACGTCCTGACTTTC
CASRTSGANVLTF
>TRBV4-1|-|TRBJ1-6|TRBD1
TGCGCCAGCAGCCAGGGACAGTCGTGGTTGGATTCACCCCTCCACTTT
CASSQGQSWLDSPLHF
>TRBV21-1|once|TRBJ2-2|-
TGTGCCAGCAGCGAGAGGCGGGACAGGTATCATGCCAATACCGGGGAGCTGTTTTTT
CASSERRDRYHANTGELFF
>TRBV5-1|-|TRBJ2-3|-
TGCGCCAGCAGCTTGGCCGGTGAAGATACGCAGTATTTT
CASSLAGEDTQYF
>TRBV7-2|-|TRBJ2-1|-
TGTGCCAGCAGCCAGGGACTCCTGGTGGGGCAGTTCTTC
CASSQGLLVGQFF
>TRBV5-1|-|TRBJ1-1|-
TGCGCCAGCAGCTTGGCGTTGAACACTGAAGCTTTCTTT
CASSLALNTEAFF
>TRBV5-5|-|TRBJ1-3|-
TGTGCCAGCAGCTGGGAGTACAGGCAGGCTGGAAACACCATATATTTT
CASSWEYRQAGNTIYF
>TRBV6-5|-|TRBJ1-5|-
TGTGCCAGCAGTTACAAGGGGGTGGGTCAGCCCCAGCATTTT
CASSYKGVGQPQHF
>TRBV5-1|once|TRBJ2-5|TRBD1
TGCGCCAGCAGCGTGGACAGGGGACTTGTGAAGACCCAGTACTTC
CASSVDRGLVKTQYF
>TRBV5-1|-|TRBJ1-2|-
TGCGCCAGCAGCAATATGCCAACCCCCGGCGGCTATGGCTACACCTTC
CASSNMPTPGGYGYTF
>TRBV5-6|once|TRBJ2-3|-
TGTGCCAGCAGCTTGCTCGACAGACTGACAGATACGCAGTATTTT
CASSLLDRLTDTQYF
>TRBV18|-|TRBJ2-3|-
TGTGCCAGCTCAAGCGAAGTTTCAGATACGCAGTATTTT
CASSSEVSDTQYF
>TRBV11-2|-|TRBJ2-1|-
TGTGCCAGCAGCTTAGTGGGAGTCCCCTACAATGAGCAGTTCTTC
CASSLVGVPYNEQFF
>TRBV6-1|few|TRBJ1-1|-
TGTGCCAGCAGGGCCCCGAGGACTGAAGCTTTCTTT
CASRAPRTEAFF
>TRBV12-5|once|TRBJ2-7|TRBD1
TGTGCTAGTTCCGAGGGACAGGGCAAAGACGAGCAGTACTTC
CASSEGQGKDEQYF
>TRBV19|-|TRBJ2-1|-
TGTGCCAGTAGTACCCGACGGACCATCGTCGATGAGCAGTTCTTC
CASSTRRTIVDEQFF
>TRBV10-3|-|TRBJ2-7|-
TGTGCCATCAGTGGACAGTACGAGCAGTACTTC
CAISGQYEQYF
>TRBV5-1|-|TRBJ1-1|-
TGCGCCAGCAGCCTGGTCGGGTATTTGGGATCGGACACTGAAGCTTTCTTT
CASSLVGYLGSDTEAFF
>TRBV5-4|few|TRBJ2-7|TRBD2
TGTGCCAGCAGCGGGGGACTAGCGGGAGGGCCCTACGAGCAGTACTTC
CASSGGLAGGPYEQYF
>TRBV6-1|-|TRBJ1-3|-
TGTGCCAGCAGTGGAACCGGGACTCGGGGAAACACCATATATTTT
CASSGTGTRGNTIYF
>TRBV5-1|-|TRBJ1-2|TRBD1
TGCGCCAGCAGCTCCGGACAGGGAAGCTACACCTTC
CASSSGQGSYTF
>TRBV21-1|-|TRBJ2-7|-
TGTGCCAGCAGCAAAGAGGACCAGGGGGCAGTTGGTGTATGCAACGAGCAGTACTTC
CASSKEDQGAVGVCNEQYF
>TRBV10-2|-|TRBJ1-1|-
TGCGCCAGCAGTGAGGGGGGGGGATTGGTAGCTTTCTTT
CASSEGGGLVAFF
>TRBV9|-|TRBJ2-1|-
TGTGCCAGCATGAGGGGGGGACAAAGCTACAATGAGCAGTTCTTC
CASMRGGQSYNEQFF
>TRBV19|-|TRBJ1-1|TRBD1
TGTGCCAGTAGCCCCACAGGGGTGGCTGAAGCTTTCTTT
CASSPTGVAEAFF
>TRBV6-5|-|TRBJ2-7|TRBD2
TGTGCCAGCAGTTACCGGGGACTAGCCCCCGAGGAGCAGTACTTC
CASSYRGLAPEEQYF
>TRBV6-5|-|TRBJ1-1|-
TGTGCCAGCATCAGCCTGAACACTGAAGCTTTCTTT
CASISLNTEAFF